A selection of T cell receptor beta chains follows, all from one sample in a study of T-cell reconstitution after alpha-beta-depleted transplantation in children. Via MiXCR, TCRdb re-called the PCR reads, giving one row per CDR3 protein. The sample has some 640,000 distinct CDR3 sequences; approximately 17% are singletons. This material consisted of PBMCs from the stem cell graft donor, taken from the stem cell graft. These receptors originate from a human donor who donated a stem cell graft to a child with acute myeloid leukemia. Each CDR3 is given with its conserved first and last residue. D genes are given only for firm matches. Rows may omit the clone size; those that give it use once, few, many or a size class.

V gene: TRBV14; J gene: TRBJ2-5; clone size: NA; D gene: NA; CDR3 protein: CASSSQGILETQYF; CDR3 DNA: TGTGCCAGCAGTTCACAGGGTATACTAGAGACCCAGTACTTC
V gene: TRBV7-8; J gene: TRBJ1-3; clone size: few; D gene: NA; CDR3 protein: CASSLNVELDF; CDR3 DNA: TGTGCCAGCAGCTTAAATGTGGAATTAGATTTT
V gene: TRBV5-5; J gene: TRBJ2-1; clone size: NA; D gene: NA; CDR3 protein: CASSLLRDMIYDEQFF; CDR3 DNA: TGTGCCAGCAGCTTGCTACGGGACATGATCTACGATGAGCAGTTCTTC
V gene: TRBV18; J gene: TRBJ2-5; clone size: NA; D gene: TRBD2; CDR3 protein: CASSPFQRTSGEETQYF; CDR3 DNA: TGTGCCAGCTCACCTTTTCAACGGACTAGCGGGGAAGAGACCCAGTACTTC
V gene: TRBV25-1; J gene: TRBJ2-7; clone size: few; D gene: NA; CDR3 protein: CASNNDGAEFPYEQYF; CDR3 DNA: TGTGCCAGTAATAACGATGGGGCAGAGTTCCCCTACGAGCAGTACTTC
V gene: TRBV7-9; J gene: TRBJ1-2; clone size: NA; D gene: NA; CDR3 protein: CASSSRPGPANYGYTF; CDR3 DNA: TGTGCCAGCAGCTCCCGTCCGGGTCCAGCTAACTATGGCTACACCTTC
V gene: TRBV4-3; J gene: TRBJ2-2; clone size: few; D gene: NA; CDR3 protein: CASSREGRVMGTGELFF; CDR3 DNA: TGCGCCAGCAGCCGCGAGGGAAGGGTTATGGGCACCGGGGAGCTGTTTTTT
V gene: TRBV7-9; J gene: TRBJ2-1; clone size: few; D gene: TRBD2; CDR3 protein: CASSSLLAMDEQFF; CDR3 DNA: TGTGCCAGCAGCTCGCTACTAGCGATGGATGAGCAGTTCTTC
V gene: TRBV4-3; J gene: TRBJ2-2; clone size: few; D gene: NA; CDR3 protein: CASSQAPGSGGELFF; CDR3 DNA: TGCGCCAGCAGCCAAGCACCGGGGTCCGGCGGGGAGCTGTTTTTT
V gene: TRBV20-1; J gene: TRBJ2-1; clone size: many; D gene: NA; CDR3 protein: CSARAAIGDEQFF; CDR3 DNA: TGCAGTGCTAGAGCCGCTATAGGGGATGAGCAGTTCTTC
V gene: TRBV12-3/TRBV12-4; J gene: TRBJ1-6; clone size: NA; D gene: NA; CDR3 protein: CASRPGAERPLHF; CDR3 DNA: TGTGCCAGCAGACCCGGGGCGGAGAGACCCCTCCACTTT
V gene: TRBV13; J gene: TRBJ2-1; clone size: NA; D gene: NA; CDR3 protein: CASSLGVGGEQFF; CDR3 DNA: TGTGCCAGCAGCTTAGGCGTGGGGGGTGAGCAGTTCTTC
V gene: TRBV20-1; J gene: TRBJ1-6; clone size: many; D gene: NA; CDR3 protein: CSASRQNSPLHF; CDR3 DNA: TGCAGTGCTAGTCGGCAGAATTCACCCCTCCACTTT
V gene: TRBV12-3/TRBV12-4; J gene: TRBJ2-3; clone size: once; D gene: NA; CDR3 protein: CASSLGQFTYF; CDR3 DNA: TGTGCCAGCAGCCTTGGACAATTTACGTATTTT
V gene: TRBV9; J gene: TRBJ2-5; clone size: many; D gene: TRBD1; CDR3 protein: CASTAGTVQETQYF; CDR3 DNA: TGTGCCAGCACCGCAGGGACAGTACAAGAGACCCAGTACTTC
V gene: TRBV12-3/TRBV12-4; J gene: TRBJ2-2; clone size: NA; D gene: NA; CDR3 protein: CASSSVRGLRGNTGELFF; CDR3 DNA: TGTGCCAGCAGTTCCGTAAGAGGACTCCGGGGGAACACCGGGGAGCTGTTTTTT
V gene: TRBV29-1; J gene: TRBJ1-1; clone size: many; D gene: NA; CDR3 protein: CSVSLGQSEAFF; CDR3 DNA: TGCAGCGTTTCCCTCGGACAGAGCGAAGCTTTCTTT
V gene: TRBV20-1; J gene: TRBJ2-1; clone size: many; D gene: NA; CDR3 protein: CSARDIWTLNEQFF; CDR3 DNA: TGCAGTGCTAGAGATATTTGGACACTTAATGAGCAGTTCTTC
V gene: TRBV15; J gene: TRBJ2-3; clone size: NA; D gene: NA; CDR3 protein: CATSRDLPPDTQYF; CDR3 DNA: TGTGCCACCAGCAGAGATCTACCCCCAGATACGCAGTATTTT
V gene: TRBV12-3/TRBV12-4; J gene: TRBJ1-4; clone size: NA; D gene: NA; CDR3 protein: CASSRYEKLFF; CDR3 DNA: TGTGCCAGCAGCCGCTATGAAAAACTGTTTTTT
V gene: TRBV29-1; J gene: TRBJ2-2; clone size: many; D gene: NA; CDR3 protein: CSAAGTSNTGELFF; CDR3 DNA: TGCAGCGCAGCCGGGACATCGAACACCGGGGAGCTGTTTTTT
V gene: TRBV5-5; J gene: TRBJ1-3; clone size: few; D gene: NA; CDR3 protein: CASSLQPDSGNTIYF; CDR3 DNA: TGTGCCAGCAGCCTACAGCCTGACTCTGGAAACACCATATATTTT
V gene: TRBV2; J gene: TRBJ2-5; clone size: few; D gene: TRBD1; CDR3 protein: CASRKGTAQETQYF; CDR3 DNA: TGTGCCAGCAGGAAAGGGACAGCACAAGAGACCCAGTACTTC
V gene: TRBV27; J gene: TRBJ2-5; clone size: NA; D gene: NA; CDR3 protein: CASSARSGQETQYF; CDR3 DNA: TGTGCCAGCAGTGCCCGGTCGGGGCAAGAGACCCAGTACTTC
V gene: TRBV12-3/TRBV12-4; J gene: TRBJ1-1; clone size: many; D gene: NA; CDR3 protein: CASSSGASEAFF; CDR3 DNA: TGTGCCAGCAGTTCGGGAGCCAGTGAAGCTTTCTTT
V gene: TRBV6-2/TRBV6-3; J gene: TRBJ2-5; clone size: many; D gene: NA; CDR3 protein: CASTLRETQYF; CDR3 DNA: TGTGCCAGCACCCTTAGAGAGACCCAGTACTTC
V gene: TRBV12-3/TRBV12-4; J gene: TRBJ2-1; clone size: many; D gene: NA; CDR3 protein: CASSDSGGDEQFF; CDR3 DNA: TGTGCCAGCAGCGATTCAGGGGGGGATGAGCAGTTCTTC
V gene: TRBV20-1; J gene: TRBJ2-3; clone size: few; D gene: NA; CDR3 protein: CSVAGSTDTQYF; CDR3 DNA: TGCAGTGTGGCGGGGAGCACAGATACGCAGTATTTT
V gene: TRBV5-1; J gene: TRBJ2-3; clone size: few; D gene: NA; CDR3 protein: CASKREITDTQYF; CDR3 DNA: TGCGCCAGCAAGAGGGAGATAACAGATACGCAGTATTTT
V gene: TRBV20-1; J gene: TRBJ2-5; clone size: few; D gene: NA; CDR3 protein: CSARGSNRVETQYF; CDR3 DNA: TGCAGTGCTAGAGGATCGAACAGGGTAGAGACCCAGTACTTC
V gene: TRBV7-9; J gene: TRBJ1-1; clone size: NA; D gene: NA; CDR3 protein: CASSLLGGDEAFF; CDR3 DNA: TGTGCCAGCAGCTTATTAGGGGGGGATGAAGCTTTCTTT
V gene: TRBV4-1; J gene: TRBJ1-5; clone size: NA; D gene: NA; CDR3 protein: CASSSPGNQPQHF; CDR3 DNA: TGCGCCAGCAGCTCCCCCGGCAATCAGCCCCAGCATTTT
V gene: TRBV7-2; J gene: TRBJ1-6; clone size: many; D gene: NA; CDR3 protein: CASRQPNSPLHF; CDR3 DNA: TGTGCCAGCAGACAGCCTAATTCACCCCTCCACTTT
V gene: TRBV20-1; J gene: TRBJ2-5; clone size: many; D gene: TRBD2; CDR3 protein: CSATRTSPGTQYF; CDR3 DNA: TGCAGTGCTACCAGGACTAGCCCAGGGACCCAGTACTTC
V gene: TRBV15; J gene: TRBJ2-2; clone size: NA; D gene: NA; CDR3 protein: CATSRDPPSNTGELFF; CDR3 DNA: TGTGCCACCAGCAGAGATCCACCCTCGAACACCGGGGAGCTGTTTTTT
V gene: TRBV4-2; J gene: TRBJ2-4; clone size: NA; D gene: NA; CDR3 protein: CASSRRAVETRDPLSKNIQYF; CDR3 DNA: TGTGCCAGCAGCCGAAGGGCCGTCGAAACAAGGGACCCTTTATCCAAAAACATTCAGTACTTC
V gene: TRBV20-1; J gene: TRBJ1-1; clone size: many; D gene: TRBD1; CDR3 protein: CSASPTGGGTEAFF; CDR3 DNA: TGCAGTGCTAGTCCCACAGGGGGAGGAACTGAAGCTTTCTTT
V gene: TRBV7-9; J gene: TRBJ2-5; clone size: few; D gene: NA; CDR3 protein: CASSVNRNGWRETQYF; CDR3 DNA: TGTGCCAGCAGCGTGAACAGGAACGGGTGGAGAGAGACCCAGTACTTC
V gene: TRBV4-2; J gene: TRBJ2-1; clone size: NA; D gene: TRBD2; CDR3 protein: CASSQDTGGPRDNEQFF; CDR3 DNA: TGTGCCAGCAGCCAAGATACGGGGGGACCCCGGGACAATGAGCAGTTCTTC
V gene: TRBV27; J gene: TRBJ1-1; clone size: many; D gene: TRBD1; CDR3 protein: CASSSRQGHGSTEAFF; CDR3 DNA: TGTGCCAGCAGTTCCCGACAGGGCCACGGGAGCACTGAAGCTTTCTTT
V gene: TRBV15; J gene: TRBJ2-5; clone size: many; D gene: NA; CDR3 protein: CATSRELRDFQETQYF; CDR3 DNA: TGTGCCACCAGCAGGGAGTTAAGGGACTTCCAAGAGACCCAGTACTTC
V gene: TRBV27; J gene: TRBJ2-5; clone size: few; D gene: NA; CDR3 protein: CASSKTSGETQYF; CDR3 DNA: TGTGCCAGCAGTAAGACATCTGGGGAGACCCAGTACTTC
V gene: TRBV28; J gene: TRBJ1-6; clone size: few; D gene: TRBD1; CDR3 protein: CASSGGRGDNSPLHF; CDR3 DNA: TGTGCCAGCAGTGGGGGCAGGGGGGATAATTCACCCCTCCACTTT
V gene: TRBV7-2; J gene: TRBJ1-2; clone size: NA; D gene: NA; CDR3 protein: CASIERTGAAAGYTF; CDR3 DNA: TGTGCCAGCATCGAACGAACCGGGGCCGCAGCTGGCTACACCTTC
V gene: TRBV5-1; J gene: TRBJ1-2; clone size: many; D gene: TRBD1; CDR3 protein: CASSPRQGATNYGYTF; CDR3 DNA: TGCGCCAGCAGCCCTCGACAGGGTGCGACTAACTATGGCTACACCTTC
V gene: TRBV7-2; J gene: TRBJ2-5; clone size: many; D gene: NA; CDR3 protein: CASSLNRETQYF; CDR3 DNA: TGTGCCAGCAGCTTAAACAGGGAGACCCAGTACTTC
V gene: TRBV29-1; J gene: TRBJ1-5; clone size: many; D gene: NA; CDR3 protein: CSVVVDSYNQPQHF; CDR3 DNA: TGCAGCGTCGTGGTTGACAGCTACAATCAGCCCCAGCATTTT
V gene: TRBV24-1; J gene: TRBJ2-2; clone size: many; D gene: NA; CDR3 protein: CATSAGQRAWELFF; CDR3 DNA: TGTGCCACCAGTGCAGGACAGCGGGCATGGGAGCTGTTTTTT
V gene: TRBV12-3/TRBV12-4; J gene: TRBJ2-3; clone size: NA; D gene: NA; CDR3 protein: CASKPGGLDTQYF; CDR3 DNA: TGTGCCAGCAAACCCGGGGGCCTGGATACGCAGTATTTT
V gene: TRBV20-1; J gene: TRBJ2-1; clone size: NA; D gene: NA; CDR3 protein: CSASRGLSYNEQFF; CDR3 DNA: TGCAGTGCTAGTCGGGGACTTAGCTACAATGAGCAGTTCTTC
V gene: TRBV7-2; J gene: TRBJ1-3; clone size: many; D gene: NA; CDR3 protein: CASSLAPPSGNTIYF; CDR3 DNA: TGTGCCAGCAGCTTAGCCCCCCCTTCTGGAAACACCATATATTTT
V gene: TRBV6-5; J gene: TRBJ2-5; clone size: NA; D gene: NA; CDR3 protein: CASSSRLGGEAAQYF; CDR3 DNA: TGTGCCAGCAGTTCACGGCTAGGGGGTGAGGCGGCCCAGTACTTC
V gene: TRBV20-1; J gene: TRBJ1-1; clone size: many; D gene: TRBD1; CDR3 protein: CSARDEVGTGYTEAFF; CDR3 DNA: TGCAGTGCTAGAGATGAGGTCGGGACAGGGTACACTGAAGCTTTCTTT
V gene: TRBV12-3/TRBV12-4; J gene: TRBJ1-4; clone size: few; D gene: TRBD1; CDR3 protein: CASTPYGQGSGEKLFF; CDR3 DNA: TGTGCCAGCACCCCCTACGGACAGGGGAGTGGTGAAAAACTGTTTTTT
V gene: TRBV7-2; J gene: TRBJ1-1; clone size: many; D gene: NA; CDR3 protein: CASRGGTVNTEAFF; CDR3 DNA: TGTGCCAGCAGGGGAGGGACGGTGAACACTGAAGCTTTCTTT
V gene: TRBV24-1; J gene: TRBJ2-1; clone size: many; D gene: NA; CDR3 protein: CATSAGNSYNEQFF; CDR3 DNA: TGTGCCACCAGTGCTGGGAACTCCTACAATGAGCAGTTCTTC